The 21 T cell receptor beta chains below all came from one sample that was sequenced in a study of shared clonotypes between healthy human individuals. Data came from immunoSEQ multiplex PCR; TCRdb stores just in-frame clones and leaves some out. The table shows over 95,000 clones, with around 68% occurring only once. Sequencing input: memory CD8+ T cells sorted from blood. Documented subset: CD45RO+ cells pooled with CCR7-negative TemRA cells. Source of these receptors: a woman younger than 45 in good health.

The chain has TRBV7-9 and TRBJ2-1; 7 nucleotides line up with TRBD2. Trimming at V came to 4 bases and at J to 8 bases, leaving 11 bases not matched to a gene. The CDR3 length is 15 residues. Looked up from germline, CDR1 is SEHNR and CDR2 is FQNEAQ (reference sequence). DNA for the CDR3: TGTGCCAGCAGCTGGTGGACTAGGACCTCGGATGAGCAGTTCTTC. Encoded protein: CASSWWTRTSDEQFF.

CDR3 in amino acids: CASSLGMGDEQFF. Here the CDR3 DNA reads TGTGCCAGCAGCTTAGGAATGGGGGATGAGCAGTTCTTC. V is TRBV7-6 and J is TRBJ2-1, with D perhaps TRBD1 or TRBD2 (5 bases each). Between the trimmed V and J ends, which lost 1 base and 8 bases, there was a span of 9 bases. Germline-derived CDR1 and CDR2 are SGHVS and FNYEAQ. The CDR3 loop spans 13 amino acids.

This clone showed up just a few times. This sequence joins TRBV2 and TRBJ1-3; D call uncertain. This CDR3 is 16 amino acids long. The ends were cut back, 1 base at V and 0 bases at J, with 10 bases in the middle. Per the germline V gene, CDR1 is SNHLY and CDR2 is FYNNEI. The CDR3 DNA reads TGTGCCAGCAGTGAAGGGACCGCGAGCTCTGGAAACACCATATATTTT. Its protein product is CASSEGTASSGNTIYF.

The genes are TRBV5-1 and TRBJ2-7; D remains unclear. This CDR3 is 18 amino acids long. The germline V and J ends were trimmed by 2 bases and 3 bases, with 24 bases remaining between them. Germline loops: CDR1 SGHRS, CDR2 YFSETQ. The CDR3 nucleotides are TGCGCCAGCAGCTTCCGCTTTATGGGATGGAATCAAATCTACGAGCAGTACTTC. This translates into CASSFRFMGWNQIYEQYF.

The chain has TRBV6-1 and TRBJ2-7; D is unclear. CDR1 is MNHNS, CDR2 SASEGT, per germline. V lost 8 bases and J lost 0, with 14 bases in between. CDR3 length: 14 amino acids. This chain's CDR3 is CASGPRTDSYEQYF. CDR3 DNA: TGTGCCAGCGGGCCTCGGACGGACTCCTACGAGCAGTACTTC.

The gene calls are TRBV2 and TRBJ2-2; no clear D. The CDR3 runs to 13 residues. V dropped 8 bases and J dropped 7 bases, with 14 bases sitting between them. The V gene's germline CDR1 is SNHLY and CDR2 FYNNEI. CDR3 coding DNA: TGTGCCAGCGTGAAGGGTTTTGACGGGGAGCTGTTTTTT. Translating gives CASVKGFDGELFF.

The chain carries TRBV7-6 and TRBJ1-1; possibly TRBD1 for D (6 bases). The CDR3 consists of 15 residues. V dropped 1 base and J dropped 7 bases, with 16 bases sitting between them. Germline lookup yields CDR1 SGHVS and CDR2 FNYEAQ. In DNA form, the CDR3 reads TGTGCCAGCAGCTTAGGGGTACAGGGAAGAAATGAAGCTTTCTTT. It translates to CASSLGVQGRNEAFF.

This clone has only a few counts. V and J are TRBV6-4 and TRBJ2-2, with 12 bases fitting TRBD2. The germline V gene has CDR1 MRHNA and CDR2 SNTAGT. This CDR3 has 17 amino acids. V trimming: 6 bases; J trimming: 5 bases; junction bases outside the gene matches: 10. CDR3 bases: TGTGCCAGCAGCGAGACAGGAACTAGCGGGAGGACCGGGGAGCTGTTTTTT. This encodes CASSETGTSGRTGELFF.

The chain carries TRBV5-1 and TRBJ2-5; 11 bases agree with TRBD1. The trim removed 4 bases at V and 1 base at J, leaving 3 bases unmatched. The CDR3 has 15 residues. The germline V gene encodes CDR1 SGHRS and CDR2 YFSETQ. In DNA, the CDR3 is TGCGCCAGCAGCCCCGGGACAGGGGGCCAAGAGACCCAGTACTTC. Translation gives CASSPGTGGQETQYF.

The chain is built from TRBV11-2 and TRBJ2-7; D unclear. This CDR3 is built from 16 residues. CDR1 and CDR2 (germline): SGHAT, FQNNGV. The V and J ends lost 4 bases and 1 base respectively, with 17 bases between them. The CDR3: CASSSYRLGTSYEQYF. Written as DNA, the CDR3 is TGTGCCAGCAGCTCCTATCGACTGGGAACATCCTACGAGCAGTACTTC.

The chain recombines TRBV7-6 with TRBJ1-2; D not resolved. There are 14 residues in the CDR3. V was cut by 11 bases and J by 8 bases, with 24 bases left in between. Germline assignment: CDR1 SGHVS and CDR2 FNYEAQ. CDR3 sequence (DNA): TGTGCCTGCGACCGGGCAGCGGGGATTGGAGGCTACACCTTC. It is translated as CACDRAAGIGGYTF.

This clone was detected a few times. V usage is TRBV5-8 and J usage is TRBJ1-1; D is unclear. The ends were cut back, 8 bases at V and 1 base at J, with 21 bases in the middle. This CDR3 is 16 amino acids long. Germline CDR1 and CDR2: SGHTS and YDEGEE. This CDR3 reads CASISRLQVTNTEAFF. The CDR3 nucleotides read TGTGCCAGTATCTCACGTCTTCAGGTGACGAACACTGAAGCTTTCTTT.

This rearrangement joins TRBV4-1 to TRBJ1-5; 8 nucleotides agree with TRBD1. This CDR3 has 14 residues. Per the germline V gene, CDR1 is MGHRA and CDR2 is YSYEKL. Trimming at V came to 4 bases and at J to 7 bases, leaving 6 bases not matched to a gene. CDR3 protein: CASSLGQGSQPQHF. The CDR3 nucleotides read TGCGCCAGCAGCCTCGGACAGGGCTCCCAGCCCCAGCATTTT.

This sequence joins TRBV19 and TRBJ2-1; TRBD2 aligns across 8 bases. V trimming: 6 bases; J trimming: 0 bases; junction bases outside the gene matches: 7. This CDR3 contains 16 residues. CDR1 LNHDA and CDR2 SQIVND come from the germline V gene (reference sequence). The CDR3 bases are TGTGCCAGTAGCATGATAGCGGGGAGCTCCTACAATGAGCAGTTCTTC. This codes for CASSMIAGSSYNEQFF.

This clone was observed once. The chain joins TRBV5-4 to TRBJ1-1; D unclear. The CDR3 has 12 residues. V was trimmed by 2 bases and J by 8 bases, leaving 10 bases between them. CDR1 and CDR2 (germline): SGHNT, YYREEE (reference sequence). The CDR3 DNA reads TGTGCCAGCAGCTTTCAAACTTCGGAAGCTTTCTTT. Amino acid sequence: CASSFQTSEAFF. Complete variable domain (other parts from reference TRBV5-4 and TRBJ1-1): ETGVTQSPTHLIKTRGQQVTLRCSSQSGHNTVSWYQQALGQGPQFIFQYYREEENGRGNFPPRFSGLQFPNYSSELNVNALELDDSALYLCASSFQTSEAFFGQGTRLTVV.

CDR3: CASRGLAGESYEQYF. The CDR3 DNA is TGTGCCAGCAGGGGACTAGCGGGAGAGAGCTACGAGCAGTACTTC. This chain uses TRBV11-3 with TRBJ2-7, with TRBD2 identical over 14 bases. Trimming at V came to 6 bases and at J to 3 bases, leaving 4 bases not matched to a gene. The CDR3 spans 15 residues. Germline CDR1 and CDR2: SGHNT and YENEEA.

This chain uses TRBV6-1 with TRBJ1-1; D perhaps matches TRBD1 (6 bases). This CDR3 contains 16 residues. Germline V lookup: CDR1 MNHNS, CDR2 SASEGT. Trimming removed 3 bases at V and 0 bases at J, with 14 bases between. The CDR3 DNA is TGTGCCAGCAGTGATGTACAGGGTATCGTGAACACTGAAGCTTTCTTT. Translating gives CASSDVQGIVNTEAFF.

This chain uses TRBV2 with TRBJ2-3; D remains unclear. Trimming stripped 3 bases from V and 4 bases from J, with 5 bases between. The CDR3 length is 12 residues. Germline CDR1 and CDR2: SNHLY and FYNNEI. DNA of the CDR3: TGTGCCAGCAGTGATAGGGCAGATACGCAGTATTTT. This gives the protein CASSDRADTQYF.

The CDR3 reads CASSGPPNEQFF. The CDR3 bases are TGTGCCAGCAGCGGGCCCCCCAATGAGCAGTTCTTC. The chain uses TRBV27 and TRBJ2-1; D gene unclear. This CDR3 is built from 12 residues. Germline CDR1 and CDR2: MNHEY and SMNVEV (reference sequence). Trimming pared 6 bases from V and 6 bases from J, leaving 9 bases between.

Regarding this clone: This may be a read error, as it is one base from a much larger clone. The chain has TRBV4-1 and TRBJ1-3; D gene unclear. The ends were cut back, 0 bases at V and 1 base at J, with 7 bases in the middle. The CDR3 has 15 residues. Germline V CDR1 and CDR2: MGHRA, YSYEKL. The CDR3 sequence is CASSQESGSGNTIYF. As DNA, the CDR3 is TGCGCCAGCAGCCAAGAGAGCGGTTCTGGAAACACCATATATTTT.

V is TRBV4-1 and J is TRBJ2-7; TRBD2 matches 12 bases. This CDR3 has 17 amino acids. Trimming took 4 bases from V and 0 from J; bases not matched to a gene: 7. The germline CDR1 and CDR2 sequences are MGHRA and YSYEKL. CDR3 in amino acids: CASSRGLAGPSSYEQYF. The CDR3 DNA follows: TGCGCCAGCAGCCGGGGACTAGCGGGCCCGAGCTCCTACGAGCAGTACTTC.